This T cell receptor beta chain was recorded in a study of cytomegalovirus exposure and HLA in healthy donors. Study conclusions and caveats: One later analysis, an examination of the 120 validation repertoires, found that first-cohort TCR clusters tended to co-occur in them. Rare sequences made up most TCRs, while some public TCRs were found in many donors. According to reports, the classifier identified cytomegalovirus status with high specificity and sensitivity. Researchers counted roughly 150 TCR beta chains as cytomegalovirus-associated.

In regard to this clone: The target antigen is unknown.

Sequenced by immunoSEQ multiplex PCR; TCRdb stores in-frame clones only, minus some. The sample gives over 20,000 clones, 97% of which show up once; around 10% is in the top ten. This CDR3 region has 15 residues. Per the germline V gene, CDR1 is SGDLS and CDR2 is YYNGEE. V dropped 3 bases and J dropped 1; count of bases not matched to a gene: 7. Specimen: PBMCs. The TCR originated in a man in his thirties or forties in good health and CMV-seropositive. The chain links TRBV9 to TRBJ2-7; 7 positions agree with TRBD2. This CDR3 is CASSAGLQSSYEQYF. CDR3 bases: TGTGCCAGCAGCGCGGGACTACAGAGTTCCTACGAGCAGTACTTC.